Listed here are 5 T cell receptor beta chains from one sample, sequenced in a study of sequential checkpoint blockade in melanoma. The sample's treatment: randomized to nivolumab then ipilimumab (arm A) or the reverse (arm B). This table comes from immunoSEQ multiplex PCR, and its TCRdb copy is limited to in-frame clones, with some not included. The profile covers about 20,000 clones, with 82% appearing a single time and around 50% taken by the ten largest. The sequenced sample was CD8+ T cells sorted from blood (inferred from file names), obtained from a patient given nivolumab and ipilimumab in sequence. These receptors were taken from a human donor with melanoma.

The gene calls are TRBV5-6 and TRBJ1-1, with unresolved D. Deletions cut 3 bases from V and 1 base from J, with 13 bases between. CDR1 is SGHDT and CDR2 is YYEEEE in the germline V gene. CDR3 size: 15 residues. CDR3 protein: CASSSRYVGNTEAFF. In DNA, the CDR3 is TGTGCCAGCAGCTCCCGCTATGTTGGGAACACTGAAGCTTTCTTT.

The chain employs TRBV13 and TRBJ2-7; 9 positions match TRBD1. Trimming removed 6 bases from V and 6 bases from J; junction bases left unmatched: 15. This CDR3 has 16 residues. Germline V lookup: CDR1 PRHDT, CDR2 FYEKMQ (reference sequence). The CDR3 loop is CASRAGQGSSTSEQYF. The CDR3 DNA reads TGTGCCAGCAGGGCGGGACAGGGCTCATCCACGTCCGAGCAGTACTTC. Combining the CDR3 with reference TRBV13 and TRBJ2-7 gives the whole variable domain AAGVIQSPRHLIKEKRETATLKCYPIPRHDTVYWYQQGPGQDPQFLISFYEKMQSDKGSIPDRFSAQQFSDYHSELNMSSLELGDSALYFCASRAGQGSSTSEQYFGPGTRLTVT.

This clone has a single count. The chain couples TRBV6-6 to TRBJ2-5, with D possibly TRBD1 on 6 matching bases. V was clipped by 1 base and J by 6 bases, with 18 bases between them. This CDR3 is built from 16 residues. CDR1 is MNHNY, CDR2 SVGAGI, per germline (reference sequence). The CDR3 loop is CASSYFPRQANQTQYF. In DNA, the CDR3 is TGTGCCAGCAGTTACTTCCCCCGACAGGCTAATCAGACCCAGTACTTC.

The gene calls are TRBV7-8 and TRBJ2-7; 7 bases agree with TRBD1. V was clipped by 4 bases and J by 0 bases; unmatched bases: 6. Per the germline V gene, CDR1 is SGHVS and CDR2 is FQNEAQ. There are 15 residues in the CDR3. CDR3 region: CASSSSTGSSYEQYF. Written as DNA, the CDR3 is TGTGCCAGCAGCTCTTCGACAGGGAGCTCCTACGAGCAGTACTTC.

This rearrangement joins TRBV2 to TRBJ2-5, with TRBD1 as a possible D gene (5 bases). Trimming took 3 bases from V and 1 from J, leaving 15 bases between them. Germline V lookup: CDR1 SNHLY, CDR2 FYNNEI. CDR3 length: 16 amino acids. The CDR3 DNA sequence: TGTGCCAGCAGTGATTTGGCTGACAGAATCCAAGAGACCCAGTACTTC. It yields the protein CASSDLADRIQETQYF.